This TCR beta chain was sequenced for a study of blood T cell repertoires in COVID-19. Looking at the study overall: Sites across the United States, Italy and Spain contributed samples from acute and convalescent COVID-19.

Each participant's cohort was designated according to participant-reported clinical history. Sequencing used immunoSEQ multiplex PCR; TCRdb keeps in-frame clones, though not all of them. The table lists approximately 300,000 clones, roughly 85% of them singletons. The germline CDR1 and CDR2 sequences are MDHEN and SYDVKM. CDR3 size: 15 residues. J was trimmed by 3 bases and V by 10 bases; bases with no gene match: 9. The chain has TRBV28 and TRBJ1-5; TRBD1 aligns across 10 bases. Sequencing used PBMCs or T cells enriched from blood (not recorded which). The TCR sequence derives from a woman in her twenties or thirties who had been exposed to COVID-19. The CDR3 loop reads CATRTGGGDNQPQHF. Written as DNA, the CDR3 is TGTGCCACCCGGACAGGGGGAGGGGACAATCAGCCCCAGCATTTT.